Listed below are T cell receptor beta chains from one sample, sequenced in a study of blood T cell repertoires in COVID-19. Assay: immunoSEQ multiplex PCR; the TCRdb copy retains only in-frame clones and omits some. This table has 100,000 or so clones, less than 85% appearing once. The sample consisted of peripheral blood. The receptors shown here come from a woman aged 55-75 years with acute or convalescent COVID-19. Each CDR3 is given with its conserved first and last residue. The D gene is left open where the match is weak. A row's size may be missing; if present it is once, few, many or a size class.

j_call v_call clone_size d_call cdr3_aa cdr3_nt
TRBJ2-3 TRBV5-6 NA TRBD1 CASSFDRVGTDTQYF TGTGCCAGCAGTTTCGACAGGGTGGGCACAGATACGCAGTATTTT
TRBJ2-1 TRBV6-1 NA NA CASSEDWGVYNEQFF TGTGCCAGCAGTGAAGATTGGGGGGTGTACAATGAGCAGTTCTTC
TRBJ1-5 TRBV30 NA NA CAWSSEGVQPQHF TGTGCCTGGTCATCCGAGGGGGTTCAGCCCCAGCATTTT
TRBJ1-4 TRBV14 once TRBD1 CASSQDFGQGGEKLFF TGTGCCAGCAGCCAAGACTTCGGACAGGGAGGAGAAAAACTGTTTTTT
TRBJ1-5 TRBV4-1 NA TRBD1 CASSLTGEGVAQHF TGCGCCAGCAGCCTGACAGGGGAGGGGGTAGCCCAGCATTTT
TRBJ2-2 TRBV29-1 NA NA CSVAGQGGTGELFF TGCAGCGTTGCTGGGCAGGGAGGCACCGGGGAGCTGTTTTTT
TRBJ2-6 TRBV20-1 NA TRBD2 CSASLGGGGANVLTF TGCAGTGCTAGTCTCGGGGGGGGCGGGGCCAACGTCCTGACTTTC
TRBJ2-5 TRBV6-5 NA TRBD1 CASSRQGPQETQYF TGTGCCAGCAGCCGACAGGGGCCCCAAGAGACCCAGTACTTC
TRBJ2-5 TRBV29-1 NA NA CSVGSVLWNRDSGETQYF TGCAGCGTTGGGTCGGTTCTTTGGAACCGGGACAGCGGGGAGACCCAGTACTTC
TRBJ1-4 TRBV7-9 NA NA CASTPEASSEKLFF TGTGCCAGCACCCCCGAAGCCTCGAGTGAAAAACTGTTTTTT
TRBJ1-5 TRBV5-6 NA TRBD1 CASSLRGTAYQPQHF TGTGCCAGCAGCTTGAGGGGGACAGCCTATCAGCCCCAGCATTTT
TRBJ1-4 TRBV9 NA NA CASSGYRDATNEKLFF TGTGCCAGCAGCGGATACAGGGATGCAACTAATGAAAAACTGTTTTTT
TRBJ2-1 TRBV3-1/TRBV3-2 NA TRBD2 CASSQDSRGGNEQFF TGTGCCAGCAGCCAAGATTCCCGGGGGGGGAATGAGCAGTTCTTC
TRBJ1-2 TRBV18 NA NA CASSPTGMGNYGYTF TGTGCCAGCTCGCCTACAGGGATGGGGAACTATGGCTACACCTTC
TRBJ1-2 TRBV5-4 NA NA CASSTPRRYGYTF TGTGCCAGCAGCACGCCGAGGAGGTACGGCTACACCTTC
TRBJ1-6 TRBV15 NA NA CATSPRRVDSYNSPLHF TGTGCCACCAGCCCCAGAAGGGTGGACAGTTATAATTCACCCCTCCACTTT
TRBJ1-2 TRBV25-1 NA NA CASSDTREGYGYTF TGTGCCAGCAGTGATACCCGGGAGGGCTATGGCTACACCTTC
TRBJ2-6 TRBV6-2/TRBV6-3 few NA CASSYGPLSSGANVLTF TGTGCCAGCAGTTACGGGCCGCTCAGCTCTGGGGCCAACGTCCTGACTTTC
TRBJ2-4 TRBV5-6 NA TRBD2 CASSLTSGENIQYF TGTGCCAGCAGCTTGACTAGCGGAGAAAACATTCAGTACTTC
TRBJ2-7 TRBV9 NA TRBD2 CASSVGGLAGPIEQYF TGTGCCAGCAGCGTAGGGGGACTAGCGGGGCCCATCGAGCAGTACTTC
TRBJ2-7 TRBV7-2 NA NA CASSTSGSYEQYF TGTGCCAGCAGTACCTCAGGGTCCTACGAGCAGTACTTC
TRBJ1-2 TRBV13 NA NA CASSLGRIYGYTF TGTGCCAGCAGCCTCGGGAGGATCTATGGCTACACCTTC
TRBJ2-1 TRBV4-2 NA NA CASSQDAVASYNEQFF TGTGCCAGCAGCCAAGATGCTGTGGCCTCCTACAATGAGCAGTTCTTC
TRBJ1-1 TRBV9 NA TRBD1 CASSVVAGGNTEAFF TGTGCCAGCAGCGTAGTGGCAGGGGGGAACACTGAAGCTTTCTTT
TRBJ2-3 TRBV5-3 NA NA CARSPLASTDTQYF TGTGCCAGAAGCCCACTAGCTAGCACAGATACGCAGTATTTT
TRBJ1-1 TRBV5-4 NA TRBD1 CASSSSRDRGREAFF TGTGCCAGCAGCTCGTCCCGGGACAGGGGACGGGAAGCTTTCTTT
TRBJ1-3 TRBV27 NA TRBD1 CASRSGTGLF TGTGCCAGCAGATCCGGGACAGGTCTTTTT
TRBJ2-7 TRBV2 few NA CASQFMGGYEQYF TGTGCCAGCCAGTTTATGGGGGGATACGAGCAGTACTTC
TRBJ1-5 TRBV5-5 once TRBD1 CASSPTGGEQPQHF TGTGCCAGCAGCCCCACAGGGGGTGAGCAGCCCCAGCATTTT
TRBJ1-5 TRBV19 NA NA CASKRDYSNQPQHF TGTGCCAGTAAACGAGATTATAGCAATCAGCCCCAGCATTTT
TRBJ1-2 TRBV7-9 NA NA CASSLSGSKIFGYTF TGTGCCAGCAGCTTATCCGGGTCAAAGATTTTTGGCTACACCTTC
TRBJ1-2 TRBV9 NA NA CASSVEAGALYGYTF TGTGCCAGCAGCGTAGAAGCGGGAGCTCTATATGGCTACACCTTC
TRBJ2-7 TRBV28 NA TRBD2 CASNLAGVSYEQYF TGTGCCAGCAACCTAGCGGGAGTCTCCTACGAGCAGTACTTC
TRBJ1-6 TRBV27 NA TRBD1 CASSFGQGVSSPLHF TGTGCCAGCAGTTTCGGACAGGGAGTGAGTTCACCCCTCCACTTT
TRBJ1-4 TRBV21-1 NA NA CASSKALSRPEKLFF TGTGCCAGCAGCAAAGCGCTTTCCAGGCCGGAAAAACTGTTTTTT
TRBJ2-2 TRBV7-3 NA TRBD2 CASSLRLGEGGELFF TGTGCCAGCAGCCTAAGACTAGGGGAGGGCGGGGAGCTGTTTTTT
TRBJ2-1 TRBV7-6 NA TRBD2 CASSLAGKFAGGSYNEQFF TGTGCCAGCAGCTTAGCGGGCAAATTTGCGGGGGGCTCCTACAATGAGCAGTTCTTC
TRBJ2-5 TRBV5-4 NA NA CASSLPLAGETQYF TGTGCCAGCAGCTTGCCCCTAGCCGGGGAGACCCAGTACTTC
TRBJ1-3 TRBV29-1 NA NA CSGEGGDTIYF TGCAGCGGCGAAGGGGGTGACACCATATATTTT
TRBJ1-4 TRBV5-5 NA TRBD1 CASSPPGQRNEKLFF TGTGCCAGCAGCCCACCGGGACAGCGGAATGAAAAACTGTTTTTT
TRBJ1-1 TRBV6-5 NA TRBD1 CASSYEWDRGNTEAFF TGTGCCAGCAGTTACGAGTGGGACAGGGGGAACACTGAAGCTTTCTTT
TRBJ2-3 TRBV5-4 NA NA CASSNDESRGTDTQYF TGTGCCAGCAGCAACGATGAGTCGCGGGGCACAGATACGCAGTATTTT
TRBJ1-6 TRBV7-2 NA NA CASSLLQGPSPLHF TGTGCCAGCAGCTTATTACAGGGTCCTTCACCCCTCCACTTT